These T cell receptor beta chains were read from a single sample in a study of OX40 agonist ivuxolimab in advanced cancers. Sequencing used immunoSEQ multiplex PCR; TCRdb keeps in-frame clones, though not all of them. The sample contains fewer than 90,000 clones, roughly 89% of which appear only once. Sequencing was performed on CD4+ or CD8+ T cells sorted from blood, taken in a trial of the OX40 agonist ivuxolimab. Receptors were obtained from an adult with an advanced solid tumor such as melanoma, head and neck, liver or kidney cancer. Both conserved end residues are part of each CDR3. A D gene is named only where the DNA matches it firmly. Clone size is given for some rows only: seen once, a few or many times, or a class if the clone is expanded.

>.|TRBJ2-1|.|TRBV5-5
CASSPGTGLWNEQFF
TGTGCCAGCAGCCCGGGAACGGGCCTCTGGAATGAGCAGTTCTTC
>.|TRBJ2-7|.|TRBV7-9
CASSLGSGRTSSYEQYF
TGTGCCAGCAGCTTAGGATCGGGCAGGACCAGCTCCTACGAGCAGTACTTC
>.|TRBJ2-1|TRBD2|TRBV5-1
CASSDQAGGLQFF
TGCGCCAGCAGCGACCAAGCGGGGGGGCTTCAGTTCTTC
>.|TRBJ1-2|.|TRBV11-2
CASNPLRARVGNYGYTF
TGTGCCAGCAATCCCCTGCGGGCCCGCGTGGGTAACTATGGCTACACCTTC
>.|TRBJ1-5|.|TRBV6-4
CASFGRENQPQHF
TGTGCCAGCTTCGGGAGGGAAAATCAGCCCCAGCATTTT
>.|TRBJ2-2|TRBD2|TRBV6-1
CASSLRGVGTGELFF
TGTGCCAGCAGTCTGCGGGGGGTCGGCACCGGGGAGCTGTTTTTT
>.|TRBJ2-5|.|TRBV25-1
CASSVAGANQETQYF
TGTGCCAGCAGTGTGGCGGGGGCGAACCAAGAGACCCAGTACTTC
>.|TRBJ1-3|TRBD1|TRBV18
CASSPSTGPINTIYF
TGTGCCAGCTCACCCTCGACAGGGCCGATAAACACCATATATTTT
>.|TRBJ2-7|TRBD2|TRBV5-4
CASSLDSGTSGVQYF
TGTGCCAGCAGCTTGGACAGCGGGACTAGCGGGGTGCAGTACTTC
>.|TRBJ2-3|TRBD2|TRBV7-2
CASSLGRTSGGVVDTQYF
TGTGCCAGCAGCTTAGGGAGGACTAGCGGGGGGGTGGTAGATACGCAGTATTTT
>.|TRBJ1-2|.|TRBV5-4
CASSLYFGTPAF
TGTGCCAGCAGCCTCTATTTTGGGACACCGGCCTTC
>once|TRBJ2-7|TRBD1|TRBV5-4
CASSHGQGRDEQYF
TGTGCCAGCAGCCACGGACAGGGGAGGGACGAGCAGTACTTC
>once|TRBJ1-1|.|TRBV28
CASSFPHRVGTEAFF
TGTGCCAGCAGTTTCCCCCACAGGGTCGGAACTGAAGCTTTCTTT
>.|TRBJ1-5|.|TRBV30
CAWSATNSNQPQHF
TGTGCCTGGAGTGCAACAAATAGCAATCAGCCCCAGCATTTT
>.|TRBJ1-5|.|TRBV10-3
CAISGSANQPQHF
TGTGCCATCAGTGGGTCGGCCAATCAGCCCCAGCATTTT
>.|TRBJ1-2|TRBD1|TRBV28
CASSHRTGGFRNTF
TGTGCCAGCAGTCACAGGACAGGGGGCTTCAGAAACACCTTC
>.|TRBJ1-5|.|TRBV6-1
CATKSRTERQPQHF
TGTGCCACCAAATCAAGGACAGAAAGACAGCCCCAGCATTTT
>.|TRBJ1-2|TRBD1|TRBV19
CASSRDRNGYTF
TGTGCCAGTAGTCGGGACAGGAACGGCTACACCTTC
>once|TRBJ2-3|.|TRBV21-1
CASGRRVNHSDTQYF
TGTGCCAGTGGCCGGAGGGTTAACCATTCAGATACGCAGTATTTT
>.|TRBJ2-3|TRBD2|TRBV9
CASSVRLAGGSDTQYF
TGTGCCAGCAGCGTCCGACTAGCGGGAGGGTCTGATACGCAGTATTTT
>.|TRBJ2-1|TRBD2|TRBV27
CASRGTSGGSFYNEQFF
TGTGCCAGCAGGGGGACTAGCGGGGGGTCCTTTTACAATGAGCAGTTCTTC
>once|TRBJ2-3|.|TRBV7-3
CASSPVGPDTQYF
TGTGCCAGCAGCCCCGTGGGGCCAGATACGCAGTATTTT
>.|TRBJ2-2|TRBD1|TRBV9
CASSAGQGRNTGELFF
TGTGCCAGCAGCGCGGGACAGGGCAGGAACACCGGGGAGCTGTTTTTT
>.|TRBJ2-5|TRBD1|TRBV5-4
CASSFAGTGGWETQYF
TGTGCCAGCAGCTTCGCCGGGACAGGGGGCTGGGAGACCCAGTACTTC
>.|TRBJ2-7|.|TRBV7-9
CASSSDSGGQYF
TGTGCCAGCAGCTCTGACTCCGGTGGGCAGTACTTC
>.|TRBJ2-3|TRBD2|TRBV15
CATSRAGGTSGSTRRDTQYF
TGTGCCACCAGCAGGGCCGGGGGGACTAGCGGCTCTACCCGGAGGGATACGCAGTATTTT
>.|TRBJ1-2|.|TRBV28
CASSFGAGYGYTF
TGTGCCAGCAGTTTCGGCGCGGGCTATGGCTACACCTTC
>.|TRBJ2-6|.|TRBV10-3
CAIRDTLNSGANVLTF
TGTGCCATCAGGGACACCCTTAACTCTGGGGCCAACGTCCTGACTTTC
>once|TRBJ2-1|TRBD1|TRBV7-8
CASSPRQGSYNEQFF
TGTGCCAGCAGCCCAAGACAGGGATCCTACAATGAGCAGTTCTTC
>.|TRBJ2-3|.|TRBV16
CASSPRTGTKSDTQYF
TGTGCCAGCAGCCCCCGCACCGGGACAAAAAGTGATACGCAGTATTTT
>.|TRBJ1-5|.|TRBV15
CATSREGRDAQPQHF
TGTGCCACCAGCAGGGAGGGGAGGGATGCTCAGCCCCAGCATTTT
>once|TRBJ2-2|.|TRBV21-1
CASSKRAGEVPGELFF
TGTGCCAGCAGCAAAAGAGCAGGGGAGGTCCCCGGGGAGCTGTTTTTT
>.|TRBJ2-1|.|TRBV18
CASSSTGVHNEQFF
TGTGCCAGCTCATCTACCGGGGTACACAATGAGCAGTTCTTC
>.|TRBJ2-2|TRBD2|TRBV19
CASSTSTSGGNTGELFF
TGTGCCAGTAGTACGTCGACTAGCGGGGGGAACACCGGGGAGCTGTTTTTT
>.|TRBJ2-5|.|TRBV7-2
CASSLDRWGETQYF
TGTGCCAGCAGCTTAGACAGGTGGGGAGAGACCCAGTACTTC
>.|TRBJ2-1|TRBD2|TRBV5-1
CASSLVSSGRNEQFF
TGCGCCAGCAGCTTGGTGTCTAGCGGGAGGAATGAGCAGTTCTTC
>.|TRBJ2-4|TRBD2|TRBV23-1
CASPATGTIPNKTPKNIQYF
TGCGCCAGTCCGGCAACCGGGACTATCCCTAACAAGACGCCTAAAAACATTCAGTACTTC
>.|TRBJ1-2|.|TRBV7-2
CASSFQGLDGYTF
TGTGCCAGCAGCTTTCAGGGTTTAGATGGCTACACCTTC
>.|TRBJ2-3|.|TRBV18
CASSPTQSSSTDTQYF
TGTGCCAGCTCACCAACCCAGAGCTCTAGCACAGATACGCAGTATTTT
>.|TRBJ1-5|TRBD1|TRBV28
CASRSGTGHQPQHF
TGTGCCAGCAGGTCCGGGACAGGGCATCAGCCCCAGCATTTT
>.|TRBJ2-5|.|TRBV25-1
CASTSAFQETQYF
TGTGCCAGCACGAGTGCTTTCCAAGAGACCCAGTACTTC
>.|TRBJ2-1|.|TRBV6-5
CASRMTSSGYNEQFF
TGTGCCAGCAGGATGACTAGTAGCGGTTACAATGAGCAGTTCTTC
>.|TRBJ2-5|TRBD1|TRBV18
CASSPDTGTEETQYF
TGTGCCAGCTCACCAGACACCGGGACAGAAGAGACCCAGTACTTC
>few|TRBJ2-3|TRBD2|TRBV6-5
CASSYSVAGDSSTQYF
TGTGCCAGCAGTTACTCGGTAGCGGGAGATTCTAGTACGCAGTATTTT
>.|TRBJ2-6|.|TRBV5-1
CASSFVSSGANVLTF
TGCGCCAGCAGCTTTGTGAGCTCTGGGGCCAACGTCCTGACTTTC
>.|TRBJ1-5|.|TRBV28
CASAWVGYSNQPQHF
TGTGCCAGCGCTTGGGTGGGGTATAGCAATCAGCCCCAGCATTTT
>.|TRBJ2-7|.|TRBV21-1
CASSCLRAVVHEQYF
TGTGCCAGCAGCTGCCTCCGGGCAGTGGTCCACGAGCAGTACTTC
>.|TRBJ2-1|.|TRBV28
CASSLRAEQFF
TGTGCCAGCAGTTTGCGGGCAGAGCAGTTCTTC
>.|TRBJ2-3|TRBD2|TRBV5-1
CASSRLAFTDTQYF
TGCGCCAGCAGCCGACTAGCGTTTACAGATACGCAGTATTTT
>.|TRBJ2-2|.|TRBV5-1
CASSYGQRNTGELFF
TGCGCCAGCAGCTATGGACAGAGGAACACCGGGGAGCTGTTTTTT
>.|TRBJ2-1|TRBD2|TRBV5-1
CASSSDAAGYNEQFF
TGCGCCAGCAGCTCCGACGCAGCGGGGTACAATGAGCAGTTCTTC
>once|TRBJ1-4|.|TRBV5-4
CASSSGAGEKLFF
TGTGCCAGCAGCTCCGGAGCAGGAGAAAAACTGTTTTTT
>.|TRBJ2-1|.|TRBV19
CASSIVGRGTPEQFF
TGTGCCAGTAGTATAGTCGGCAGGGGTACTCCGGAGCAGTTCTTC
>.|TRBJ2-7|.|TRBV4-1
CASSQDRGITYEQYF
TGCGCCAGCAGCCAAGATAGGGGGATCACCTACGAGCAGTACTTC
>.|TRBJ2-7|TRBD2|TRBV7-7
CASSLRLAGLASAYEQYF
TGTGCTAGCAGCTTAAGACTAGCGGGCCTAGCTAGTGCCTACGAGCAGTACTTC